The 25 T cell receptor beta chains below all came from one sample that was sequenced in a study of radiotherapy plus CTLA-4 blockade in lung cancer. Repertoires were generated with immunoSEQ multiplex PCR, while TCRdb's copy carries only in-frame clones and drops some. The sample has approximately 73,000 clones, roughly 84% seen once. The source material was peripheral blood, sampled from a patient treated with radiotherapy plus ipilimumab. These receptors all stem from a human donor with non-small cell lung cancer that progressed on radiotherapy plus ipilimumab.

V gene TRBV5-6 combines with J gene TRBJ2-7; TRBD2 agrees at 11 bases. This CDR3 has 15 amino acids. Germline lookup yields CDR1 SGHDT and CDR2 YYEEEE. V was pared by 6 bases and J by 5 bases, with 10 bases of the junction left unmatched. CDR3: CASIHTSGSLDEQYF. The CDR3 DNA reads TGTGCCAGCATCCACACTAGCGGGAGTTTGGACGAGCAGTACTTC.

The V and J genes are TRBV27 and TRBJ2-1; TRBD1 aligns across 11 bases. The CDR3 sequence is 14 residues long. The germline gives CDR1 MNHEY, CDR2 SMNVEV (reference sequence). V was pared by 8 bases and J by 0 bases, with 0 bases of the junction left unmatched. CDR3 region: CASGQGASYNEQFF. In DNA, the CDR3 is TGTGCCAGCGGACAGGGGGCCTCCTACAATGAGCAGTTCTTC.

About this clone itself: Since no conserved phenylalanine or tryptophan closes the CDR3, a read error is the likely cause. V is TRBV5-1 and J is TRBJ1-1; D is unclear. Germline CDR1 is SGHRS and CDR2 is YFSETQ. V was clipped by 0 bases and J by 6 bases, with 9 bases between them. The CDR3 is made up of 13 amino acids. The CDR3 coding sequence is TGCGCCAGCAGCTTGGTGGGGTACTCTGAAGCTTTCCTT. This codes for CASSLVGYSEAFL.

This chain links TRBV28 with TRBJ2-7; D gene unclear. Germline V CDR1 and CDR2: MDHEN, SYDVKM. V gave up 5 bases and J gave up 7 bases, with 12 bases separating them. The CDR3 has 12 amino acids. CDR3 loop: CASSLLTGEQYF. The CDR3 DNA sequence: TGTGCCAGCAGTCTCTTAACTGGGGAGCAGTACTTC.

The gene calls are TRBV28 and TRBJ1-1; D is undetermined. The CDR3 contains 12 residues. Germline V gene lookup returns CDR1 MDHEN and CDR2 SYDVKM. Trimming took off 2 bases at V and 1 base at J, with 2 bases between the two ends. CDR3 region: CASSLKNTEAFF. CDR3 nucleotides: TGTGCCAGCAGTTTAAAGAACACTGAAGCTTTCTTT. The variable domain in full, with the rest retrieved from reference TRBV28 and TRBJ1-1, is DVKVTQSSRYLVKRTGEKVFLECVQDMDHENMFWYRQDPGLGLRLIYFSYDVKMKEKGDIPEGYSVSREKKERFSLILESASTNQTSMYLCASSLKNTEAFFGQGTRLTVV.

Details on this clone: The same CDR3 is also encoded by other DNA sequences in this sample. This chain uses TRBV5-6 with TRBJ2-7, with 12 bases that match TRBD2. Germline V gene sequence: CDR1 SGHDT, CDR2 YYEEEE. The CDR3 has 14 amino acids. V shed 0 bases and J 6 bases; nucleotides not matched to a gene: 1. The CDR3 here is CASSLGLAGVEQYF. The CDR3 DNA reads TGTGCCAGCAGCTTGGGACTAGCGGGAGTCGAGCAGTACTTC.

This sequence joins TRBV13 and TRBJ2-7; D is uncertain. V lost 0 bases, J lost 1 base, and 4 bases lay in between. The CDR3 spans 13 residues. The V gene's germline CDR1 is PRHDT and CDR2 FYEKMQ (reference sequence). For the CDR3, the DNA is TGTGCCAGCAGCTTAGGACAGTCCTACGAGCAGTACTTC. Translating it yields CASSLGQSYEQYF.

Turning to this clone: Relative to the germline gene, one junction end is altered; a read error may explain this. V is TRBV5-1 and J is TRBJ1-4, with a tentative D call TRBD1 (6 bases). The CDR3 covers 17 residues. Germline values: CDR1 SGHRS, CDR2 YFSETQ. In nucleotides, the CDR3 is TGCGCCAGCAGCTTGGAAGCTGGGGGCAGGGCTAACGAAAAACTGTTTTTT. As protein: CASSLEAGGRANEKLFF.

The V call is TRBV7-9, the J call TRBJ2-3, with D possibly matching TRBD2 (5 bases). Trimming pared 5 bases from V and 1 base from J, leaving 13 bases between. The CDR3 runs to 15 residues. CDR1 is SEHNR and CDR2 is FQNEAQ in the germline V gene (reference sequence). The CDR3 loop reads CASSPGSVGTDTQYF. CDR3 DNA: TGTGCCAGCAGCCCGGGGTCAGTTGGCACAGATACGCAGTATTTT.

The chain carries TRBV6-5 and TRBJ1-5; no clear D gene. The CDR3 covers 12 residues. The V end was cut by 5 bases, the J end by 1 base, with 3 bases between. CDR1 and CDR2 from the germline V gene are MNHEY and SVGAGI. The CDR3 sequence is CASSTSNQPQHF. CDR3 nucleotides: TGTGCCAGCAGTACGAGCAATCAGCCCCAGCATTTT.

This clone occurred once. The CDR3 DNA follows: TGTGCCAGCGGAGACAGGGAGAACACTGAAGCTTTCTTT. Translating gives CASGDRENTEAFF. This sequence joins TRBV27 and TRBJ1-1, with 7 bases matching TRBD1. J lost 1 base, V lost 8 bases, and 4 bases had no gene match. The germline V gene has CDR1 MNHEY and CDR2 SMNVEV (reference sequence). This CDR3 contains 13 residues.

CDR3 loop: CSVGQRDPGAYNEQFF. CDR3 coding DNA: TGCAGCGTTGGCCAGCGGGACCCCGGGGCCTACAATGAGCAGTTCTTC. The rearrangement uses TRBV29-1 and TRBJ2-1; 7 bases map to TRBD2. CDR3 size: 16 residues. CDR1 is SQVTM and CDR2 is ANQGSEA in the germline V gene. Germline trimming cut 4 bases from V and 2 bases from J; bases unmatched to any gene: 11.

The chain employs TRBV5-1 and TRBJ2-1; D uncertain. Germline V CDR1 and CDR2: SGHRS, YFSETQ. There are 13 residues in the CDR3. Trimming shortened V by 5 bases and J by 9 bases, and 15 bases separated the two germline ends. The CDR3 DNA reads TGCGCCAGCAGGAACCCCCCTCGAGGTGAGCAGTTCTTC. As protein: CASRNPPRGEQFF.

A word on this clone: The junction departs from germline at one end; a sequencing error may be responsible. V usage is TRBV7-7 and J usage is TRBJ2-2; D might be TRBD1 (5 bases). CDR1 and CDR2 from the germline V gene are SSHAT and FNYEAQ (reference sequence). CDR3 length: 13 residues. The CDR3 region is CASSNRQTGELFF. CDR3 bases: TGTGCTAGCAGCAATAGACAGACCGGGGAGCTGTTTTTT. Variable domain in full (rest from reference TRBV7-7 and TRBJ2-2): GAGVSQSPRYKVTKRGQDVTLRCDPISSHATLYWYQQALGQGPEFLTYFNYEAQPDKSGLPSDRFSAERPEGSISTLTIQRTEQRDSAMYRCASSNRQTGELFFGEGSRLTVL.

The rearrangement joins TRBV19 to TRBJ2-3; D uncertain. This CDR3 contains 13 residues. Germline assignment: CDR1 LNHDA and CDR2 SQIVND (reference sequence). V gave up 1 base and J gave up 6 bases, with 8 bases separating them. The CDR3 sequence is CASSIVDTDTQYF. The CDR3, as DNA: TGTGCCAGTAGTATAGTCGACACGGATACGCAGTATTTT.

The J gene is TRBJ1-1, the V gene TRBV28; the D is unclear. Germline assignment: CDR1 MDHEN and CDR2 SYDVKM. The CDR3 totals 10 residues. As DNA, the CDR3 is TGTGCTTCCGGGGACACTGAAGCTTTCTTT. Its protein product is CASGDTEAFF.

The chain uses TRBV11-1 and TRBJ2-7, with 15 bases lining up with TRBD2. J was trimmed by 0 bases and V by 8 bases; bases with no gene match: 11. Germline CDR1 reads SGHAT; CDR2 reads FQDESV (reference sequence). CDR3 length equals 18 residues. The CDR3, as DNA: TGTGCCAGCCGAACCGGGACTAGCGGGAGGTCCAGCTCCTACGAGCAGTACTTC. Protein sequence: CASRTGTSGRSSSYEQYF.

The chain combines TRBV18 with TRBJ2-7, with D perhaps assigned TRBD1 or TRBD2 (5 bases each). Germline values: CDR1 KGHSH, CDR2 LQKENI. The germline V and J ends were trimmed by 0 bases and 12 bases, with 21 bases remaining between them. The CDR3 totals 15 residues. The CDR3 reads CASSPPSTGTEFLYF. The CDR3 DNA reads as TGTGCCAGCTCACCACCTTCGACCGGGACGGAGTTCTTGTACTTC.

The J gene is TRBJ1-5, the V gene TRBV27; 7 nucleotides agree with TRBD1. V lost 5 bases and J lost 2; bases outside the gene matches: 9. Germline V gene lookup returns CDR1 MNHEY and CDR2 SMNVEV (reference sequence). The CDR3 extends over 16 amino acids. This chain's CDR3 is CASSTYARGGNQPQHF. The DNA for the CDR3 is TGTGCCAGCAGTACCTATGCCAGGGGGGGCAATCAGCCCCAGCATTTT.

The J gene is TRBJ1-2, the V gene TRBV28; TRBD1 agrees at 9 bases. The CDR3 runs to 16 residues. V was pared by 5 bases and J by 4 bases, with 11 bases of the junction left unmatched. Germline V CDR1 and CDR2: MDHEN, SYDVKM. The CDR3 loop reads CASSPWAGQGGYGYTF. DNA for the CDR3: TGTGCCAGCAGTCCCTGGGCGGGACAGGGTGGCTATGGCTACACCTTC.

This rearrangement joins TRBV6-1 to TRBJ2-7, with TRBD1 identical over 9 bases. The CDR3 spans 16 residues. The germline V gene encodes CDR1 MNHNS and CDR2 SASEGT. Unmatched junction bases numbered 9, after V lost 2 bases and J lost 4 bases. The CDR3 DNA reads TGTGCCAGCAGTGAAACGTCTGGGACAGGGATGTACGAGCAGTACTTC. Protein: CASSETSGTGMYEQYF.

V usage is TRBV12-5 and J usage is TRBJ2-7; D ambiguous. Germline CDR1 LGHNT, CDR2 FRNRAP. V was clipped by 3 bases and J by 1 base, with 16 bases between them. The CDR3 sequence is 16 residues long. CDR3 region: CASGLTQVSASYEQYF. The DNA of the CDR3 is TGTGCTAGTGGTTTAACTCAGGTTTCCGCTTCCTACGAGCAGTACTTC.

The gene calls are TRBV12-5 and TRBJ1-2; TRBD1 agrees at 7 bases. This CDR3 is built from 14 residues. Germline V lookup: CDR1 LGHNT, CDR2 FRNRAP. The V and J ends lost 1 base and 4 bases, in that order; junction bases with no gene match: 3. This chain's CDR3 is CASGLEGAPYGYTF. The CDR3 nucleotides are TGTGCTAGTGGTTTGGAGGGGGCCCCCTATGGCTACACCTTC.

This clone is deemed hyperexpanded. No conserved phenylalanine or tryptophan is present at the end of the CDR3, so a read error is the likely explanation. The DNA is left out, because the CDR3 cannot be placed on it with certainty; the CDR3 is given as TCRdb lists it. The chain uses TRBV21-1 and TRBJ1-1. TRBV21-1 has pseudogene status. The CDR3 is 8 residues long, ends included. The CDR3 region is CASSGRGA.

The chain links TRBV4-1 to TRBJ2-7; weak D call: TRBD2 (5 bases). V dropped 2 bases and J dropped 4 bases, with 15 bases sitting between them. CDR3 length: 15 amino acids. CDR1 and CDR2 (germline): MGHRA, YSYEKL. The CDR3 protein is CASSQFGIAQYEQYF. In DNA form, the CDR3 reads TGCGCCAGCAGCCAATTCGGGATCGCTCAATACGAGCAGTACTTC.